This paragraph covers one T cell receptor beta chain sequence. This sample was taken from a study of blood T cell repertoires in COVID-19. Study in general: Collection of acute and convalescent COVID-19 samples took place in the United States, Italy and Spain.

Some clones are missing from TCRdb's copy, which holds only in-frame ones; the method was immunoSEQ multiplex PCR. The sample has about 220,000 clones, 82% seen once. Trimming left V 3 bases short and J 1 base short, with 20 bases between. The CDR3 is 18 amino acids. From germline, CDR1 is SGHKS and CDR2 YYEKEE (reference sequence). Material for sequencing was PBMCs or T cells enriched from blood (not recorded which). The receptor's source is a woman aged 60-70 years who had recovered from COVID-19. The chain is built from TRBV5-5 and TRBJ1-5, with D maybe TRBD1 (6 bases). In DNA form, the CDR3 reads TGTGCCAGCAGCTCTCCGGGGGGGGCTCACCTAAGCAATCAGCCCCAGCATTTT. Amino acid sequence: CASSSPGGAHLSNQPQHF. The full variable domain, in which reference TRBV5-5 and TRBJ1-5 provide the parts outside the CDR3, is DAGVTQSPTHLIKTRGQQVTLRCSPISGHKSVSWYQQVLGQGPQFIFQYYEKEERGRGNFPDRFSARQFPNYSSELNVNALLLGDSALYLCASSSPGGAHLSNQPQHFGDGTRLSIL.